A selection of T cell receptor beta chains follows, all from one sample in a study of blood T cells in healthy people across ages. TCRdb fed the 5' RACE reads into MiXCR, producing one record per CDR3 protein. The sample lists nearly 800,000 distinct CDR3 sequences; roughly three fifths were seen once. Sequenced sample: blood. These receptors all stem from a man aged 35-49 years in good health. Each CDR3 is given with its conserved first and last residue.

V gene | CDR3 protein
TRBV7-6 | CASSLIFQETQYF
TRBV5-1 | CASKPRTDSTGELFF
TRBV20-1 | CSARDSGYERYF
TRBV7-2 | CASSLAQTSTNEKLFF
TRBV20-1 | CSAPRTSDYNEQFF
TRBV29-1 | CSVDAGARDEKLFF
TRBV6-2/TRBV6-3 | CASSPIPRGYTF
TRBV20-1 | CSAGFGTDTQYF
TRBV7-8 | CASSYGLAGVLAKNIQYF
TRBV2 | CASIIRPYGTEAEQFF
TRBV20-1 | CSAPRQTSTDTQYF
TRBV24-1 | CATSDPSGLAGHQETQYF
TRBV2 | CASSRSTGRTQQPPFF
TRBV6-2/TRBV6-3 | CASSYRQGAVYNEQYF
TRBV18 | CASSPLGVATEAFF
TRBV20-1 | CSASYLDGDTQYF
TRBV5-1 | CASSPGNSITDTQYF
TRBV5-1 | CASSLTGPNTDTQYF
TRBV6-2/TRBV6-3 | CASSYSVGTEDEKLFF
TRBV4-1 | CASSQDVGTYSLKNIQYF
TRBV27 | CASSRLAGADYEQFF
TRBV29-1 | CSVEKQSYGYTF
TRBV5-1 | CASRKAGTGPNYGYTF
TRBV20-1 | CSARRGTYEQYF
TRBV29-1 | CSVGPRRGTDTQYF
TRBV2 | CASSREPLQETQYF
TRBV15 | CATAAGQGLETQYF
TRBV20-1 | CSARPTSGGSGTQYF
TRBV29-1 | CSVAGTTDEQYF
TRBV9 | CASSGGVGTSGIYNEQFF
TRBV4-1 | CASSQEPGDLVEQYF
TRBV11-2 | CASSPNRRGDTQYF
TRBV9 | CASSVDNYEQYF
TRBV9 | CASSFRTGGVGDTQYF
TRBV6-2/TRBV6-3 | CASSLGQGRKETQYF
TRBV6-1 | CASSERSLGTQYF
TRBV11-2 | CATEGDQETQYF
TRBV3-1 | CASSQDLFMLIQETQYF
TRBV6-6 | CASRSQGLGETQYF
TRBV2 | CASSPGPNYNEQFF
TRBV20-1 | CSATGRGSYGYTF
TRBV6-6 | CASQSPQETQYF
TRBV20-1 | CSATGISYEQYF